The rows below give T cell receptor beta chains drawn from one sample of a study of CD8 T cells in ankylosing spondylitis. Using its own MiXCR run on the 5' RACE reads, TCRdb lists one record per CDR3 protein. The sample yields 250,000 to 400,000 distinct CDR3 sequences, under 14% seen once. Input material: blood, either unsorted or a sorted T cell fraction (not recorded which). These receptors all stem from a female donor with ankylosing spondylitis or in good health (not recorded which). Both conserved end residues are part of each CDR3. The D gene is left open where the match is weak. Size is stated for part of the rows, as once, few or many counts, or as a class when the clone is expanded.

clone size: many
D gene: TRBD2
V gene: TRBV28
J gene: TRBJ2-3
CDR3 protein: CASSFSGRSGTDTQYF
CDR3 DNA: TGTGCCAGCAGTTTTAGCGGGAGATCTGGGACAGATACGCAGTATTTT

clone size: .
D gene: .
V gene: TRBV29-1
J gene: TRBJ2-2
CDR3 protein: CSVATKLGTGELFF
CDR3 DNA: TGCAGCGTTGCCACCAAACTCGGGACCGGGGAGCTGTTTTTT

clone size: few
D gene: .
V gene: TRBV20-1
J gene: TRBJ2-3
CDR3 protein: CSARRADTQYF
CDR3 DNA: TGCAGTGCCAGGCGAGCAGATACGCAGTATTTT

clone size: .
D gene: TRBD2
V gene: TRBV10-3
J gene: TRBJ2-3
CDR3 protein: CAIGTTGGGTDTQYF
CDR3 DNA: TGTGCCATCGGGACTACCGGTGGTGGCACAGATACGCAGTATTTT

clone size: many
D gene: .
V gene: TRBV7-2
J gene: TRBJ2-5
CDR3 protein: CASSLGFGETQYF
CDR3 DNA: TGTGCCAGCAGCTTAGGGTTTGGTGAGACCCAGTACTTC

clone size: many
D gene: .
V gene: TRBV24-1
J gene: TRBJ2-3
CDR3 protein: CATSDFAFTDTQYF
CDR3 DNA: TGTGCCACCAGTGATTTCGCTTTCACAGATACGCAGTATTTT

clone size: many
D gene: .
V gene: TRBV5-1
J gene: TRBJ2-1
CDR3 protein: CASSLRTYNEQFF
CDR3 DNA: TGCGCCAGCAGCTTGCGTACCTACAATGAGCAGTTCTTC

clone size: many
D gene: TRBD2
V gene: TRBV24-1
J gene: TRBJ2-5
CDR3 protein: CATSDLGLAGGLETQYF
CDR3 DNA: TGTGCCACCAGTGATTTAGGCCTAGCGGGGGGACTAGAGACCCAGTACTTC

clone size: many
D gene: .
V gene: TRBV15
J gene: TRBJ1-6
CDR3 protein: CATSRDLGGANSPLHF
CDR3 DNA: TGTGCCACCAGCAGAGATCTTGGAGGGGCTAATTCACCCCTCCACTTT

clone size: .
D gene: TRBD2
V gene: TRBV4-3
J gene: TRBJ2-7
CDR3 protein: CASSQERLTSGPVYEQYF
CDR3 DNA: TGCGCCAGCAGCCAAGAAAGGTTGACTAGCGGCCCAGTCTACGAGCAGTACTTC

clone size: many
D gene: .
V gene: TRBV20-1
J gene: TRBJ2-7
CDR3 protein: CSSPGLSSNSYEQYF
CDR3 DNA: TGCAGTTCCCCCGGGCTTAGTAGTAACTCCTACGAGCAGTACTTC

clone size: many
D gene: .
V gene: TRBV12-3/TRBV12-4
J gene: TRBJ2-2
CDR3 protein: CASSSPAGELFF
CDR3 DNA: TGTGCCAGCAGTTCCCCGGCCGGGGAGCTGTTTTTT

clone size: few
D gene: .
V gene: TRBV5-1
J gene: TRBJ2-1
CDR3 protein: CASSLRDSYNEQFF
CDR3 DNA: TGCGCCAGCAGCTTACGGGACTCCTACAATGAGCAGTTCTTC

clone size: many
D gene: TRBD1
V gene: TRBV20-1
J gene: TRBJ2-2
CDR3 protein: CSLPRGQGATGELFF
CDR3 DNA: TGCAGTCTACCCCGGGGACAGGGGGCCACCGGGGAGCTGTTTTTT

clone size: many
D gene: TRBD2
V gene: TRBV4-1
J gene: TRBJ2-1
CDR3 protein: CASSQGAGGYINEQFF
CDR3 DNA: TGCGCCAGCAGCCAAGGAGCGGGAGGTTATATCAATGAGCAGTTCTTC

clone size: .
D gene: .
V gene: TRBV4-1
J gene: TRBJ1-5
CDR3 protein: CASSQVPGGGGNQPQHF
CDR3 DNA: TGCGCCAGCAGCCAAGTCCCTGGGGGGGGTGGCAATCAGCCCCAGCATTTT

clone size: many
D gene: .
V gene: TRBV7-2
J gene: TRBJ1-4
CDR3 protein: CASSSSAGYNEKLFF
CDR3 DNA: TGTGCCAGCAGCTCCTCCGCGGGTTATAATGAAAAACTGTTTTTT

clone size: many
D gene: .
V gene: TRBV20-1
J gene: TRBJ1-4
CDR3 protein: CSASAATNEKLFF
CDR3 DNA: TGCAGTGCTAGTGCCGCAACTAATGAAAAACTGTTTTTT

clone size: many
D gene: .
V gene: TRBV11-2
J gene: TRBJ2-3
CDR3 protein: CASSLAGVGLLTDTQYF
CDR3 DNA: TGTGCCAGCAGCTTAGCTGGGGTGGGACTCCTCACAGATACGCAGTATTTT

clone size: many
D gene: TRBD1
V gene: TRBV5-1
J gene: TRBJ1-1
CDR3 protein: CASSLSQGADVAFF
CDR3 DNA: TGCGCCAGCAGCTTGAGTCAGGGGGCTGATGTGGCTTTCTTT

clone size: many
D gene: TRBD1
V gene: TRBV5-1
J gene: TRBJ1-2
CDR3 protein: CASSTGTGTTYGYTF
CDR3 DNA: TGCGCCAGCAGCACCGGGACAGGGACCACCTATGGCTACACCTTC

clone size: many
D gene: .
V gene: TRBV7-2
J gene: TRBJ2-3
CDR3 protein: CASSLVSNSDTQYF
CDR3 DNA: TGTGCCAGCAGCTTAGTCTCTAATTCAGATACGCAGTATTTT

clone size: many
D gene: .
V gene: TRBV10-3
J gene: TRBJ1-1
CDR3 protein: CAIRGPGGTGAFF
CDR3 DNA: TGTGCCATCAGGGGGCCTGGGGGGACTGGCGCTTTCTTT

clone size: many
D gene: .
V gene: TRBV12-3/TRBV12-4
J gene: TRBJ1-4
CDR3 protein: CASWSGSTNEKLFF
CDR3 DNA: TGTGCCAGCTGGTCAGGGTCAACTAATGAAAAACTGTTTTTT

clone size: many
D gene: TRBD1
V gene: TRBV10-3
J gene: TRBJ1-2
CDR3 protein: CAISRQGAMEGYTF
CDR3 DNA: TGTGCCATCAGCAGACAGGGGGCGATGGAAGGCTACACCTTC

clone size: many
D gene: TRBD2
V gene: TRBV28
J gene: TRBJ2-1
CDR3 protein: CASSEASGSSYNEQFF
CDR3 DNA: TGTGCCAGCAGTGAGGCTAGCGGTAGCTCCTACAATGAGCAGTTCTTC

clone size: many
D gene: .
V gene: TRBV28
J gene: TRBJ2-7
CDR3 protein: CASRRGSFSYEQYF
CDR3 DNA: TGTGCCAGCCGGCGGGGCAGCTTTTCCTACGAGCAGTACTTC

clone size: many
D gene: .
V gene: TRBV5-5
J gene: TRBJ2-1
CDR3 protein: CASSFWRGNEQFF
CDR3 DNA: TGTGCCAGCAGCTTCTGGCGGGGAAATGAGCAGTTCTTC

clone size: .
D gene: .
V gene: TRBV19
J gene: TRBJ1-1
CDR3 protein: CASSSTEVLLNTEAFF
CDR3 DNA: TGTGCCAGTAGTTCGACGGAGGTGCTGTTGAACACTGAAGCTTTCTTT

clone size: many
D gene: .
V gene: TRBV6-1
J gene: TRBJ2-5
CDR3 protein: CASSHTGGFGTQYF
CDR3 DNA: TGTGCCAGCAGCCACACTGGGGGATTTGGGACCCAGTACTTC

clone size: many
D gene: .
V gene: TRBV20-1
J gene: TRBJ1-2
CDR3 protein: CSARDFVANYGYTF
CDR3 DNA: TGCAGTGCTAGAGATTTCGTGGCTAACTATGGCTACACCTTC

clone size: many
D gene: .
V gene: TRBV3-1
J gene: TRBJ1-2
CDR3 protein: CASSQGEAWGYTF
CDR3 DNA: TGTGCCAGCAGCCAAGGCGAGGCGTGGGGCTACACCTTC

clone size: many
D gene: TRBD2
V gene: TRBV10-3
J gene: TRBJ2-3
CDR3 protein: CAILAGRTDTQYF
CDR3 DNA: TGTGCCATCCTAGCGGGAAGAACAGATACGCAGTATTTT

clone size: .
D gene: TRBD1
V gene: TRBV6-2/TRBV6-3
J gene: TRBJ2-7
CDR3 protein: CASSYGGQVLSYEQYF
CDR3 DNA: TGTGCCAGCAGTTACGGGGGACAGGTTTTATCCTACGAGCAGTACTTC

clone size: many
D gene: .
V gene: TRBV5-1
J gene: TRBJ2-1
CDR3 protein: CASSLLTFSEQFF
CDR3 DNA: TGCGCCAGCAGCTTGCTTACGTTTAGTGAGCAGTTCTTC

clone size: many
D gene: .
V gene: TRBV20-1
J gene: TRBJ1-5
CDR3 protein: CSAIENGVGNQPQHF
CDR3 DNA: TGCAGTGCTATAGAAAACGGGGTTGGGAATCAGCCCCAGCATTTT

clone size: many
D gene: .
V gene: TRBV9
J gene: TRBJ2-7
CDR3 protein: CASSVTSGPYEQYF
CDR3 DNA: TGTGCCAGCAGCGTAACCAGCGGTCCCTACGAGCAGTACTTC

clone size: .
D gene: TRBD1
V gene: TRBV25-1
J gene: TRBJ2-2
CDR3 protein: CASSTDRGLPGELFF
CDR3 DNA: TGTGCCAGCTCGACCGACAGGGGGCTTCCCGGGGAGCTGTTTTTT

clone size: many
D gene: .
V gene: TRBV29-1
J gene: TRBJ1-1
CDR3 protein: CSVEDYRPNTEAFF
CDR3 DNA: TGCAGCGTTGAAGATTACAGACCGAACACTGAAGCTTTCTTT

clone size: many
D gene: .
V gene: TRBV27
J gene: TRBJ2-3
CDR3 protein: CASSARGLPPRDTQYF
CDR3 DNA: TGTGCCAGCAGTGCCCGTGGACTACCCCCGCGGGATACGCAGTATTTT

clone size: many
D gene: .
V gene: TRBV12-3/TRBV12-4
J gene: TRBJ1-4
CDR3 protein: CASSLSGTEKLFF
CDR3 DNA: TGTGCCAGCAGTTTAAGTGGAACCGAAAAACTGTTTTTT